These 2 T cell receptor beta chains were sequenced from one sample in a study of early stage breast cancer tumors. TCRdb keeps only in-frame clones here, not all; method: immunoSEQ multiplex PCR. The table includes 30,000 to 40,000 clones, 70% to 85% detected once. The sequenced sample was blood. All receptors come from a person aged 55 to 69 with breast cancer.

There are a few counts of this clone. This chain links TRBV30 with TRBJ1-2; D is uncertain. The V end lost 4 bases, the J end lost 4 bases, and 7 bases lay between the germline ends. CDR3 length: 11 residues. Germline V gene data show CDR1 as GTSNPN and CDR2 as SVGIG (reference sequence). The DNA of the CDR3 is TGTGCCTGGAATATGCGCTATGGCTACACCTTC. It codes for CAWNMRYGYTF. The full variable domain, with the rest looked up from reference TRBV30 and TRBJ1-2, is SQTIHQWPATLVQPVGSPLSLECTVEGTSNPNLYWYRQAAGRGLQLLFYSVGIGQISSEVPQNLSASRPQDRQFILSSKKLLLSDSGFYLCAWNMRYGYTFGSGTRLTVV.

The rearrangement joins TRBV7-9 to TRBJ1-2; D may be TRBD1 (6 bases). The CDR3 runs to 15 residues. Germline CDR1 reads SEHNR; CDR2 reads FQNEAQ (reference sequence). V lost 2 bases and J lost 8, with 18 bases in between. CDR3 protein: CASSLLGGQAEGYTF. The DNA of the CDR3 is TGTGCCAGCAGCTTATTGGGGGGCCAAGCAGAAGGCTACACCTTC.